This TCR beta chain was sequenced for a study of regulatory T cells in long-lasting Graves disease (dated by TCRdb to the early 2020s). With regard to the full study: Persistent Graves' disease was defined as antithyroid drug treatment for over 5 years with persistently positive TSH receptor autoantibodies. This study used TCR sequencing and RNA sequencing of peripheral blood to compare persistent Graves' disease patients against newly diagnosed Graves' disease patients. The study was registered as a clinical trial and conducted in China. Antithyroid drugs had been taken for roughly 10 years on average by persistent Graves' disease patients in the clinical cohort. TCR sequencing covered about 13 persistent and about 20 newly diagnosed Graves' disease patients, 33 samples in total.

Receptor amplification or capture employed multiplex PCR. Sequencer: Illumina HiSeq 4000. To build TCR beta libraries, CDR3 regions were amplified by Arm-PCR using iRepertoire HTBI primers. Before sequencing, the PCR products went through gel purification. Per the authors' processing: Across samples, 55 to 80 TRBV and 12 to 15 TRBJ segments were identified and used for gene usage analysis of CDR3 amino acid clonotypes. COPE and FqMerger were used to merge filtered high-quality paired reads into contigs. BLAST was used to align contigs to IMGT TRBV, TRBD and TRBJ reference genes, and CDR3 was defined according to IMGT. Any clonotype with a frequency above 0.1% was counted as a highly expanded clone. Repertoire diversity was measured by Shannon entropy, and V-J evenness by the Gini coefficient. A clonotype was considered public if more than one individual shared it. TCRdb applied fastp at Q25 and MiXCR to the public reads, then kept only in-frame beta chains. CDR3 protein sequences are deduplicated, and each keeps its most common genes and DNA. V and J calls and clone size were set by TCRdb, not the authors. Here the sample has roughly 700,000 distinct CDR3 sequences; around 30% occur a single time. The top ten clones comprise under 50% of the sample.

The sample's time point label is to be understood as: persistent/refractory GD, antithyroid drugs over 5 years with positive TRAb. For both TCR sequencing and RNA sequencing, RNA was extracted from PBMCs using TRIzol. The diagnosis of Graves' disease was made according to American Thyroid Association guidelines. The patients came from an endocrinology department in Xi'an, China. From each patient, approximately 9.9 milliliters of peripheral blood was collected into an EDTA anticoagulant tube. PBMCs were isolated by Ficoll Paque Plus density gradient separation without further T cell sorting. An Agilent 2100 Bioanalyzer and agarose gel were used to assess RNA quality, and a NanoDrop 2000 was used to measure RNA concentration. The CDR3 has 16 amino acids, counting the end cysteine and phenylalanine. The entry retains the CDR3 DNA only, 48 bases that are in frame from base 1. Between the V and J ends, shortened by 3 bases and 0 bases respectively, the junction contains 14 bases. From the germline V gene (reference sequence), CDR1 is LNHDA and CDR2 is SQIVND.

As for this clonotype: It has no known antigen specificity. Within one base of it there is no much larger clone, and no base qualities were kept.

The paper's findings and limits, for the study overall: A larger number of public clonotypes was shared among persistent patients (approximately 3,000) than among newly diagnosed patients (roughly 930). The small sample size was acknowledged by the authors as a limitation that may reduce accuracy. Because the primary lesion, thyroid tissue, could not be accessed, the study looked at peripheral blood alone. Persistent disease showed preferential use of TRBV28, TRBJ1-2 and TRBJ2-5, whereas newly diagnosed disease favored TRBV20-1 and TRBJ2-1. Only the TCR beta chain was sequenced and analyzed. Compared with newly diagnosed patients, persistent Graves' disease patients had lower TCR Shannon entropy and fewer highly expanded clones, which suggests clonal expansion.

The sample consisted of peripheral blood mononuclear cells (PBMCs), taken when the disease was refractory, from a patient treated with antithyroid drugs. This TCR was sampled from a female donor with Graves disease. The chain is assembled from TRBV19 and TRBJ1-1; the D gene identity is not certain. For the CDR3, the sequence is CASSITEWAMNTEAFF. The DNA reads as follows: TGTGCCAGTAGTATCACTGAGTGGGCGATGAACACTGAAGCTTTCTTT.